A selection of T cell receptor beta chains follows, all from one sample in a study of early T cells in non-severe SARS-CoV-2 infection. TCRdb re-called the 5' RACE reads with MiXCR, one entry per CDR3 protein. The sample has about 100,000 distinct CDR3 sequences, around 13% seen once; the top ten hold about 2.1%. Material for sequencing was whole blood. These receptors came from an adult who was a healthcare worker with PCR-confirmed SARS-CoV-2 infection or an uninfected control (not recorded which). Both conserved end residues are part of each CDR3. The D gene is left open where the match is weak. Size is omitted from some rows. Given values are once, few, many or a class for expanded clones.

d_call: .
v_call: TRBV11-2
j_call: TRBJ2-7
clone_size: .
cdr3_aa: CASSLDYSEQYF
cdr3_nt: TGTGCCAGCAGCTTAGATTATTCCGAGCAGTACTTC

d_call: TRBD1
v_call: TRBV28
j_call: TRBJ1-1
clone_size: once
cdr3_aa: CASSPRTGGPEAFF
cdr3_nt: TGTGCCAGCAGCCCGCGGACAGGGGGGCCTGAAGCTTTCTTT

d_call: .
v_call: TRBV20-1
j_call: TRBJ2-1
clone_size: .
cdr3_aa: CSAVGPYNEQFF
cdr3_nt: TGCAGTGCGGTTGGACCCTACAATGAGCAGTTCTTC

d_call: TRBD1
v_call: TRBV29-1
j_call: TRBJ2-3
clone_size: few
cdr3_aa: CIAGGPSDTQYF
cdr3_nt: TGCATTGCAGGGGGTCCCTCAGATACGCAGTATTTT

d_call: .
v_call: TRBV19
j_call: TRBJ1-6
clone_size: few
cdr3_aa: CASNPRLSYNSPLHF
cdr3_nt: TGTGCCAGTAACCCGCGGCTCTCCTATAATTCACCCCTCCACTTT

d_call: .
v_call: TRBV29-1
j_call: TRBJ1-1
clone_size: .
cdr3_aa: CSYTGGQATEAFF
cdr3_nt: TGCAGCTATACGGGGGGCCAGGCCACTGAAGCTTTCTTT

d_call: .
v_call: TRBV9
j_call: TRBJ2-1
clone_size: .
cdr3_aa: CASSVGVEQFF
cdr3_nt: TGTGCCAGCAGCGTAGGGGTTGAGCAGTTCTTC

d_call: TRBD2
v_call: TRBV29-1
j_call: TRBJ2-1
clone_size: many
cdr3_aa: CSTGGGNEQFF
cdr3_nt: TGCAGCACTGGGGGGGGCAATGAGCAGTTCTTC

d_call: TRBD2
v_call: TRBV6-5
j_call: TRBJ2-7
clone_size: .
cdr3_aa: CASSSRGTKGYEQYF
cdr3_nt: TGTGCCAGCAGCTCTCGCGGGACTAAAGGTTACGAGCAGTACTTC

d_call: .
v_call: TRBV28
j_call: TRBJ2-1
clone_size: few
cdr3_aa: CASSTLRASSYNEQFF
cdr3_nt: TGTGCCAGCAGCACCCTCAGGGCGAGCTCCTACAATGAGCAGTTCTTC